This T cell receptor beta chain was found in a study of blood T cell repertoires in COVID-19. Study in general: Material from acute and convalescent COVID-19 was sourced from the United States, Italy and Spain.

In the original analysis: Reference gene primer amplification gave nucleated cell count estimates. This table comes from immunoSEQ multiplex PCR, and its TCRdb copy is limited to in-frame clones, with some not included. The V and J calls and the clone size are those of that table, but D and trimming were determined from the DNA. The repertoire consists of about 240,000 clones, with 85% occurring once and the leading ten covering 5.1%. The V and J ends lost 5 bases and 5 bases, in that order; junction bases with no gene match: 5. This CDR3 is built from 15 residues. CDR1 MNHEY and CDR2 SVGEGT come from the germline V gene.

The V call is TRBV6-2 or TRBV6-3, the J call TRBJ2-5, with TRBD2 matching over 13 bases. This TCR was sampled from a middle-aged man with COVID-19, enrolled during active disease. The sequenced sample was peripheral blood. CDR3 amino acids: CASSLTSGGTETQYF. CDR3 nucleotide sequence: TGTGCCAGCAGTCTGACTAGCGGGGGGACCGAGACCCAGTACTTC.